The 16 T cell receptor beta chains below were found in one sample sequenced in a study of control samples from healthy donors and cancer patients (TCRdb year 2020). The receptor library was made with the immunoSEQ multiplex PCR assay. The clones in this table, taken by TCRdb from immuneACCESS, are in-frame only. Not every clone is retained; where verified, under half of the shortfall comes from an unresolved V gene, and the cause of the rest is unknown. The sample yields under 110,000 clones; 85% to 90% were counted once. The leading ten clones occupy 7.8% of the sample. The sequencing sample was made of blood. These receptors were collected from a young man in good health.

The rearrangement uses TRBV7-2 and TRBJ2-3; 10 bases fit TRBD2. Germline CDR1 is SGHTA and CDR2 is FQGNSA. The V gene end was trimmed by 3 bases and the J gene end by 0 bases; junction bases not matched to a gene: 0. The CDR3 sequence is 15 residues long. The CDR3: CASSLTSGSTDTQYF. CDR3 nucleotides: TGTGCCAGCAGCTTGACTAGCGGGAGCACAGATACGCAGTATTTT.

The gene calls are TRBV5-5 and TRBJ2-7, with 7 bases that match TRBD1. The J segment lost 4 bases and the V segment lost 4 bases, leaving 8 bases of the junction unmatched. This CDR3 contains 14 residues. Looked up from germline, CDR1 is SGHKS and CDR2 is YYEKEE (reference sequence). The CDR3 DNA reads as TGTGCCAGCAGCCTGGAAGGGGGCCTGTACGAGCAGTACTTC. Translation: CASSLEGGLYEQYF.

Here the CDR3 reads CASSLGGPNTDTQYF. The CDR3 region has the DNA TGCGCCAGCAGCTTGGGGGGACCAAACACAGATACGCAGTATTTT. This chain joins TRBV5-1 and TRBJ2-3; perhaps D is TRBD1 or TRBD2 (5 bases each). The ends were cut back, 0 bases at V and 2 bases at J, with 10 bases in the middle. There are 15 residues in the CDR3. Per germline, CDR1 SGHRS and CDR2 YFSETQ.

This chain uses TRBV15 with TRBJ1-5, with 8 bases lining up with TRBD1. The CDR3 runs 14 residues. V shed 5 bases, J shed 1 base, and the junction held 1 base outside the gene matches. Looked up from germline, CDR1 is LNHNV and CDR2 is YYDKDF (reference sequence). The DNA for the CDR3 is TGTGCCACCAGCCGACAGGGGAGCAATCAGCCCCAGCATTTT. This translates into CATSRQGSNQPQHF.

This chain links TRBV11-3 with TRBJ2-5; 10 bases are shared with TRBD2. This CDR3 has 15 residues. The germline V gene has CDR1 SGHNT and CDR2 YENEEA. The junction had 3 bases not matched to a gene; V was cut back by 5 bases and J by 0 bases. The CDR3 sequence: CASSPAGGYQETQYF. As DNA, the CDR3 is TGTGCCAGCAGCCCAGCGGGGGGGTACCAAGAGACCCAGTACTTC.

V and J are TRBV27 and TRBJ2-7, with D perhaps given as TRBD1 or TRBD2 (7 bases each). Germline lookup yields CDR1 MNHEY and CDR2 SMNVEV (reference sequence). The CDR3 has 14 amino acids. V lost 5 bases to trimming and J lost 3 bases, with 14 bases between them. The CDR3 loop is CASSSGTDLYEQYV. The CDR3 nucleotides read TGTGCCAGCAGTAGCGGGACAGACCTCTACGAGCAGTACGTC.

In DNA form, the CDR3 reads TGTGCCAGCAGTTCCCAGATTCTGAACACTGAAGCTTTCTTT. Its translation is CASSSQILNTEAFF. The chain recombines TRBV27 with TRBJ1-1, with D uncertain. The CDR3 extends over 14 amino acids. Germline lookup yields CDR1 MNHEY and CDR2 SMNVEV (reference sequence). V was cut by 4 bases and J by 0 bases, with 9 bases left in between.

For this clone: Other DNA sequences within the sample encode an identical CDR3. The genes are TRBV5-4 and TRBJ2-1; 10 positions agree with TRBD2. V was clipped by 7 bases and J by 2 bases; unmatched bases: 3. Germline CDR1 SGHNT, CDR2 YYREEE (reference sequence). The CDR3 has 14 residues. CDR3 amino acids: CASRSGGAYNEQFF. Written as DNA, the CDR3 is TGTGCCAGCCGAAGCGGGGGGGCCTACAATGAGCAGTTCTTC.

This clone was seen a single time. The V and J genes are TRBV6-2 or TRBV6-3 and TRBJ1-1; D remains ambiguous. Trimming removed 2 bases from V and 7 bases from J, with 11 bases in between. The germline V gene has CDR1 MNHEY and CDR2 SVGEGT. The CDR3 consists of 13 residues. CDR3 sequence reads: CASSYSLAYEAFF. Here the CDR3 DNA reads TGTGCCAGCAGTTACAGTTTAGCCTATGAAGCTTTCTTT.

This clone came up a few times. This chain connects TRBV5-1 to TRBJ2-7, with 9 bases matching TRBD2. This CDR3 is 15 amino acids long. In germline, CDR1 is SGHRS, CDR2 YFSETQ. The trim removed 2 bases at V and 3 bases at J, leaving 6 bases unmatched. This CDR3 is CASSLTSGSYYEQYF. The DNA of the CDR3 is TGCGCCAGCAGCTTAACTAGCGGGTCGTACTACGAGCAGTACTTC.

The chain has TRBV27 and TRBJ1-1; 7 bases agree with TRBD1. Trimming at V came to 2 bases and at J to 6 bases, leaving 6 bases not matched to a gene. The CDR3 is 14 residues long. From germline, CDR1 is MNHEY and CDR2 SMNVEV (reference sequence). The CDR3 DNA follows: TGTGCCAGCAGTTTAAGGCAGGGGGTTGCTGAAGCTTTCTTT. It yields the protein CASSLRQGVAEAFF.

This chain joins TRBV7-9 and TRBJ2-5; TRBD2 agrees at 11 bases. This CDR3 has 16 residues. Trimming cost V 5 bases and J 2 bases; bases outside gene matches: 7. The germline CDR1 and CDR2 sequences are SEHNR and FQNEAQ (reference sequence). The CDR3 DNA follows: TGTGCCAGCAGCCCCCGTCTAGCGGGAGGACAAGAGACCCAGTACTTC. This translates into CASSPRLAGGQETQYF.

This chain joins TRBV2 and TRBJ2-5; 7 positions agree with TRBD1. CDR1 SNHLY and CDR2 FYNNEI come from the germline V gene. J gave up 1 base and V 3 bases, and 2 bases lay outside the gene matches. CDR3 size: 14 residues. The CDR3 nucleotides are TGTGCCAGCAGTGAGGGACAGTTCCAAGAGACCCAGTACTTC. Its protein product is CASSEGQFQETQYF.

This chain joins TRBV6-5 and TRBJ1-6; 7 positions match TRBD1. This CDR3 has 15 residues. Germline V gene lookup returns CDR1 MNHEY and CDR2 SVGAGI. V gave up 2 bases and J gave up 3 bases; unmatched junction bases: 1. CDR3 bases: TGTGCCAGCAGTTACGGACAGGTCTATAATTCACCCCTCCACTTT. It yields the protein CASSYGQVYNSPLHF.

The V gene is TRBV28, the J gene TRBJ2-7; the D gene could be TRBD1 or TRBD2 (5 bases each). CDR3 length: 15 residues. The V end lost 6 bases, the J end lost 0 bases, and 15 bases lay between the germline ends. CDR1 MDHEN and CDR2 SYDVKM come from the germline V gene. Here the CDR3 reads CASSRRTGRSYEQYF. As DNA, the CDR3 is TGTGCCAGCAGCAGGCGGACGGGACGCTCCTACGAGCAGTACTTC.

The V call is TRBV5-5, the J call TRBJ2-1; a possible D gene is TRBD1 (5 bases). Looked up from germline, CDR1 is SGHKS and CDR2 is YYEKEE (reference sequence). V lost 0 bases, J lost 9 bases, and 10 bases lay in between. The CDR3 covers 13 residues. The chain's CDR3 is CASSLEWGGEQFF. The CDR3, as DNA: TGTGCCAGCAGCTTGGAATGGGGCGGTGAGCAGTTCTTC.